These 31 T cell receptor beta chains were all obtained from the same sample, sequenced in a study of immune evolution from preneoplasia to lung adenocarcinoma. Assay: immunoSEQ multiplex PCR; the TCRdb copy retains only in-frame clones and omits some. The repertoire includes around 13,000 clones, approximately 80% of them detected once, and 4.9% sits in the top ten. The sample consisted of FFPE minimally invasive lung adenocarcinoma tissue. Receptor source: a person aged 65-85 years with lung adenocarcinoma.

CDR3 nucleotides: TGTGCCAGCAGCCGAGGAGGGGGGGAGACCCAGTACTTC. Its translation is CASSRGGGETQYF. This chain connects TRBV7-9 to TRBJ2-5; either TRBD1 or TRBD2 may fit D (6 bases each). The CDR3 has 13 residues. The V gene lost 5 bases and the J gene lost 5 bases, with 12 bases spanning the gap. Germline V gene data show CDR1 as SEHNR and CDR2 as FQNEAQ (reference sequence).

The chain is built from TRBV14 and TRBJ2-2; D ambiguous. The CDR3 loop spans 15 amino acids. The V and J ends lost 4 bases and 1 base respectively, with 10 bases between them. The germline V gene has CDR1 SGHDN and CDR2 FVKESK. The CDR3 loop is CASSLVKGNTGELFF. The DNA of the CDR3 is TGTGCCAGCAGCCTCGTTAAGGGGAACACCGGGGAGCTGTTTTTT.

Only one count was recorded for this clone. The rearrangement joins TRBV5-4 to TRBJ2-2, with a possible D match to TRBD2 (5 bases). Between the trimmed V and J ends, which lost 0 bases and 4 bases, there was a span of 13 bases. This CDR3 is built from 16 residues. The germline V gene encodes CDR1 SGHNT and CDR2 YYREEE (reference sequence). DNA of the CDR3: TGTGCCAGCAGCTTGGCATTGGGTCGGGGCACCGGGGAGCTGTTTTTT. Its protein is CASSLALGRGTGELFF.

CDR3 sequence reads: CASSLYQPQHF. The CDR3 DNA follows: TGTGCCAGCAGCTTGTACCAGCCCCAGCATTTT. The chain joins TRBV5-8 to TRBJ1-5; D call uncertain. The CDR3 loop spans 11 amino acids. Trimming left V 1 base short and J 7 bases short, with 3 bases between. From germline, CDR1 is SGHTS and CDR2 YDEGEE.

The chain is built from TRBV18 and TRBJ1-1; tentative D call: TRBD1 (6 bases). Trimming pared 3 bases from V and 6 bases from J, leaving 11 bases between. CDR1 and CDR2 from the germline V gene are KGHSH and LQKENI. The CDR3 covers 13 residues. The CDR3 region is CASSPRKGAEAFF. In nucleotides, the CDR3 is TGTGCCAGCTCACCGCGAAAGGGGGCTGAAGCTTTCTTT. The full variable domain, completed using reference TRBV18 and TRBJ1-1, is NAGVMQNPRHLVRRRGQEARLRCSPMKGHSHVYWYRQLPEEGLKFMVYLQKENIIDESGMPKERFSAEFPKEGPSILRIQQVVRGDSAAYFCASSPRKGAEAFFGQGTRLTVV.

CDR3 loop: CASSQVIGGTYNEQFF. DNA for the CDR3: TGTGCCAGCAGCCAAGTTATAGGGGGCACCTACAATGAGCAGTTCTTC. The V gene is TRBV14, the J gene TRBJ2-1, with 7 bases fitting TRBD1. The germline V gene encodes CDR1 SGHDN and CDR2 FVKESK. Trimming cost V 1 base and J 2 bases; bases outside gene matches: 5. The CDR3 spans 16 residues.

This rearrangement joins TRBV2 to TRBJ2-7, with D maybe TRBD2 (5 bases). Trimming pared 6 bases from V and 3 bases from J, leaving 9 bases between. The CDR3 is 12 amino acids. Germline V gene data show CDR1 as SNHLY and CDR2 as FYNNEI. The chain's CDR3 is CASRIGVYEQYF. CDR3 nucleotide sequence: TGTGCCAGCAGAATCGGGGTCTACGAGCAGTACTTC.

The gene calls are TRBV28 and TRBJ1-2; D not resolved. The V gene lost 3 bases and the J gene lost 8 bases, with 10 bases spanning the gap. The CDR3 is made up of 12 amino acids. From germline, CDR1 is MDHEN and CDR2 SYDVKM. This CDR3 is CASSLGEDGYTF. The CDR3 nucleotides read TGTGCCAGCAGTTTGGGCGAGGACGGCTACACCTTC.

This chain links TRBV10-2 with TRBJ1-5; TRBD1 agrees at 9 bases. There are 16 residues in the CDR3. Germline V gene sequence: CDR1 WSHSY, CDR2 SAAADI. The trim removed 7 bases at V and 6 bases at J, leaving 13 bases unmatched. The CDR3 region has the DNA TGCGCCAGCATCCCTAAAAGGGACAGGGTCGGTCAGCCCCAGCATTTT. It encodes CASIPKRDRVGQPQHF.

In the case of this clone: Other nucleotide sequences from this sample produce the same CDR3. In DNA form, the CDR3 reads TGCGCCAGCAGCGGGGGCCTCTATGGCTACACCTTC. Translating it yields CASSGGLYGYTF. V is TRBV5-1 and J is TRBJ1-2, with a tentative D call TRBD1 (6 bases). Deletions cut 4 bases from V and 4 bases from J, with 8 bases between. The germline CDR1 and CDR2 sequences are SGHRS and YFSETQ. The CDR3 is made up of 12 amino acids.

This clone was seen only once. CDR3 residues: CASSKGLAGTDTQYF. Written as DNA, the CDR3 is TGTGCCAGCAGCAAGGGACTAGCGGGTACAGATACGCAGTATTTT. This rearrangement joins TRBV5-6 to TRBJ2-3; TRBD2 aligns across 12 bases. The CDR3 covers 15 residues. Germline V gene lookup returns CDR1 SGHDT and CDR2 YYEEEE. The ends lost 4 bases at V and 3 bases at J; junction bases unmatched: 3.

The chain is built from TRBV9 and TRBJ1-3; D remains unclear. Germline CDR1 is SGDLS and CDR2 is YYNGEE. Between the trimmed V and J ends, which lost 4 bases and 0 bases, there was a span of 11 bases. The CDR3 consists of 15 residues. In DNA, the CDR3 is TGTGCCAGCAGCTCAAAAAATCACTCTGGAAACACCATATATTTT. As protein: CASSSKNHSGNTIYF.

The chain recombines TRBV7-9 with TRBJ2-5; D possibly uses TRBD1 or TRBD2 (5 bases each). Germline CDR1 SEHNR, CDR2 FQNEAQ (reference sequence). CDR3 length equals 13 residues. V lost 2 bases and J 3 bases, leaving 7 bases between the germline ends. The DNA of the CDR3 is TGTGCCAGCAGCTTATTGGGGGAAGAGACCCAGTACTTC. This sequence encodes CASSLLGEETQYF. Drawing the rest from reference TRBV7-9 and TRBJ2-5, the complete variable domain is DTGVSQNPRHKITKRGQNVTFRCDPISEHNRLYWYRQTLGQGPEFLTYFQNEAQLEKSRLLSDRFSAERPKGSFSTLEIQRTEQGDSAMYLCASSLLGEETQYFGPGTRLLVL.

The V and J genes are TRBV11-3 and TRBJ2-3; tentatively, D is TRBD2 (5 bases). The CDR3 runs 12 residues. The germline V gene has CDR1 SGHNT and CDR2 YENEEA. The V and J ends lost 0 bases and 8 bases respectively, with 6 bases between them. As DNA, the CDR3 is TGTGCCAGCAGCTTAGAGGGGAGTACGCAGTATTTT. The encoded protein is CASSLEGSTQYF. The full variable domain, in which reference TRBV11-3 and TRBJ2-3 provide the parts outside the CDR3, is EAGVVQSPRYKIIEKKQPVAFWCNPISGHNTLYWYLQNLGQGPELLIRYENEEAVDDSQLPKDRFSAERLKGVDSTLKIQPAELGDSAVYLCASSLEGSTQYFGPGTRLTVL.

The V and J genes are TRBV28 and TRBJ2-7; no firm D call. This CDR3 has 11 amino acids. With 4 bases removed from V and 2 bases from J, the gap between germline ends came to 3 bases. From germline, CDR1 is MDHEN and CDR2 SYDVKM. CDR3 sequence (DNA): TGTGCCAGCAGTTCCCCCTACGAGCAGTACTTC. Its translation is CASSSPYEQYF.

The J gene is TRBJ1-1, the V gene TRBV29-1, with TRBD1 as a possible D gene (5 bases). Deletions cut 7 bases from V and 5 bases from J, with 11 bases between. Germline V gives CDR1 SQVTM, CDR2 ANQGSEA. The CDR3 sequence is 11 residues long. In nucleotides, the CDR3 is TGCAGCGCCTCGAGGGGAACTGAAGCTTTCTTT. This translates into CSASRGTEAFF.

Here the CDR3 DNA reads TGTGCCAGCAGTTTAAGCGGGGAAGCGGATGGCTACACCTTC. Residues: CASSLSGEADGYTF. The chain couples TRBV27 to TRBJ1-2; the D is unclear. The germline CDR1 and CDR2 sequences are MNHEY and SMNVEV (reference sequence). This CDR3 is built from 14 residues. V gave up 2 bases and J gave up 6 bases, with 13 bases separating them.

The CDR3 DNA reads as TGCGCCAGCAGCCAAGATCCTAGCGGGAGGCTTAAAGAGACCCAGTACTTC. This sequence encodes CASSQDPSGRLKETQYF. The rearrangement joins TRBV4-1 to TRBJ2-5; 11 nucleotides match TRBD2. The CDR3 is 17 residues long. In germline, CDR1 is MGHRA, CDR2 YSYEKL. The ends lost 0 bases at V and 3 bases at J; junction bases unmatched: 6.

This clone was seen a handful of times. The junction does not match germline at one end; this may be a read error. The chain recombines TRBV7-7 with TRBJ2-3, with TRBD2 matching 8 bases. The length of the CDR3 is 14 residues. Per the germline V gene, CDR1 is SSHAT and CDR2 is FNYEAQ (reference sequence). CDR3 sequence: CASSLARGADTQYF. The CDR3 DNA reads as TGTGCTAGCAGCTTAGCGCGGGGGGCGGATACGCAGTATTTT.

The chain combines TRBV2 with TRBJ2-3; 7 nucleotides agree with TRBD1. Germline assignment: CDR1 SNHLY and CDR2 FYNNEI. Trimming cost V 6 bases and J 3 bases; bases outside gene matches: 3. This CDR3 has 13 residues. For the CDR3, the DNA is TGTGCCAGCAGAAGGGGACAGACAGATACGCAGTATTTT. Translating it yields CASRRGQTDTQYF.

This clone appeared once. The chain is built from TRBV5-4 and TRBJ1-1; D may be TRBD1 (5 bases). V was clipped by 7 bases and J by 1 base, with 11 bases between them. CDR3 size: 13 residues. Germline-derived CDR1 and CDR2 are SGHNT and YYREEE (reference sequence). The CDR3 is CASGRQQNTEAFF. CDR3 DNA: TGTGCCAGCGGGAGACAGCAGAACACTGAAGCTTTCTTT.

This sequence joins TRBV28 and TRBJ2-7; 7 bases match TRBD2. V lost 2 bases and J lost 3; bases outside the gene matches: 10. Germline values: CDR1 MDHEN, CDR2 SYDVKM. This CDR3 spans 16 amino acids. The CDR3 coding sequence is TGTGCCAGCAGTTTAGGGACGGCGGGGGTAAACTACGAGCAGTACTTC. It encodes CASSLGTAGVNYEQYF.

This chain joins TRBV9 and TRBJ2-2, with D perhaps TRBD2 (6 bases). Between the trimmed V and J ends, which lost 3 bases and 0 bases, there was a span of 15 bases. CDR1 is SGDLS, CDR2 YYNGEE, per germline. This CDR3 has 17 residues. For the CDR3, the DNA is TGTGCCAGCAGCGCTACACTCGGGACTTCGAACACCGGGGAGCTGTTTTTT. It translates to CASSATLGTSNTGELFF.

J is TRBJ1-1 and V is TRBV28; the D is unclear. The CDR3 covers 15 residues. The V end was cut by 3 bases, the J end by 5 bases, with 16 bases between. The germline V gene encodes CDR1 MDHEN and CDR2 SYDVKM. Written as DNA, the CDR3 is TGTGCCAGCAGTTTCCCCCTTGGTGGAGGGACTGAAGCTTTCTTT. Its translation: CASSFPLGGGTEAFF.

This clone has just a few counts. This rearrangement joins TRBV19 to TRBJ1-5; TRBD1 agrees at 9 bases. CDR3 length: 16 residues. Germline V gene lookup returns CDR1 LNHDA and CDR2 SQIVND (reference sequence). V shed 0 bases, J shed 7 bases, and the junction held 7 bases outside the gene matches. DNA of the CDR3: TGTGCCAGTAGTATAGAAGGGACAGGGTTCCGCCAGCCCCAGCATTTT. It is translated as CASSIEGTGFRQPQHF.

In the case of this clone: The junction shows a germline mismatch at one end, possibly a read error. J is TRBJ1-2 and V is TRBV6-1; the D gene is possibly TRBD1 (5 bases). The CDR3 spans 12 residues. CDR1 and CDR2 from the germline V gene are MNHNS and SASEGT. Here the CDR3 DNA reads TGTGCCTGCCGGGGGGATCCGGGACGGACCTTCTTC. Encoded protein: CACRGDPGRTFF.

This chain uses TRBV5-6 with TRBJ1-6, with D hard to call. The CDR3 contains 14 residues. Germline CDR1 SGHDT, CDR2 YYEEEE. V lost 5 bases, J lost 10 bases, and 16 bases lay in between. The CDR3 DNA is TGTGCCAGCAGTTACCCAGAAGTTGGGTCACCCCTCCACTTT. Its translation is CASSYPEVGSPLHF. The full variable domain, completed using reference TRBV5-6 and TRBJ1-6, is DAGVTQSPTHLIKTRGQQVTLRCSPKSGHDTVSWYQQALGQGPQFIFQYYEEEERQRGNFPDRFSGHQFPNYSSELNVNALLLGDSALYLCASSYPEVGSPLHFGNGTRLTVT.

The chain is built from TRBV30 and TRBJ2-3; 8 positions agree with TRBD1. The germline V gene encodes CDR1 GTSNPN and CDR2 SVGIG (reference sequence). The trim removed 2 bases at V and 6 bases at J, leaving 4 bases unmatched. The CDR3 has 13 amino acids. CDR3 sequence: CAWSRAGGDTQYF. The CDR3 bases are TGTGCCTGGAGTAGGGCAGGGGGCGATACGCAGTATTTT.

The chain uses TRBV15 and TRBJ2-2, with D possibly TRBD1 on 5 matching bases. Trimming left V 5 bases short and J 5 bases short, with 15 bases between. This CDR3 is 15 amino acids long. The germline gives CDR1 LNHNV, CDR2 YYDKDF (reference sequence). This CDR3 reads CATSSHLRATGELFF. The CDR3 bases are TGTGCCACCAGCTCCCATCTCAGGGCTACCGGGGAGCTGTTTTTT.

A remark on this clone: At one end, the junction sequence differs from germline, possibly due to a read error. As DNA, the CDR3 is TGCGCCAGCAGCCGAACTAGCGGGGGAACCTACGAGCAGTACTTC. This translates into CASSRTSGGTYEQYF. This chain joins TRBV6-5 and TRBJ2-7; 11 positions match TRBD2. The CDR3 contains 15 residues. The germline CDR1 and CDR2 sequences are MNHEY and SVGAGI.

This clone has just one count. Written as DNA, the CDR3 is TGTGCCAGCAGTTACTCGATGACAGGGGGCAGGAATGAGCAGTTCTTC. Translated, it gives CASSYSMTGGRNEQFF. The rearrangement joins TRBV6-5 to TRBJ2-1; 10 positions match TRBD1. The trim removed 0 bases at V and 7 bases at J, leaving 6 bases unmatched. Germline CDR1 and CDR2: MNHEY and SVGAGI. The CDR3 contains 16 residues.